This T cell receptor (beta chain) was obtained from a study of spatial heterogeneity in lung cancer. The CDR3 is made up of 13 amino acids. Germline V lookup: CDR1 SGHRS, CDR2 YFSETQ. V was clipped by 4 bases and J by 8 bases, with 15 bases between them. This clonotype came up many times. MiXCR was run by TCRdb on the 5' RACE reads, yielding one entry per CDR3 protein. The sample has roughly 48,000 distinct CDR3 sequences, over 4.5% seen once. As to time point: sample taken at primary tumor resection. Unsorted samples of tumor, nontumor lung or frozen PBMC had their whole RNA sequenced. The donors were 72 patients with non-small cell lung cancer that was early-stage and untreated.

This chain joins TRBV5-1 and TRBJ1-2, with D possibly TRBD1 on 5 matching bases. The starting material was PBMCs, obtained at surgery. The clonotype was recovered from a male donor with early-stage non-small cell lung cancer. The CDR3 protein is CASSPHQGEGYTF. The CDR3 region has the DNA TGCGCCAGCAGCCCCCACCAGGGAGAAGGCTACACCTTC.